What follows are 32 T cell receptor beta chains derived from one specimen sequenced in a study of Ad26.COV2.S vaccination and SARS-CoV-2 variants. Using immunoSEQ multiplex PCR, the repertoire was profiled, and TCRdb retains in-frame clones only, with some absent. The sample yields more than 300,000 clones, roughly 80% seen once. Treatment indicated: roughly 18 received Ad26.COV2.S at low or high dose, single or two shots; 5 received placebo; per-sample allocation not given. The study sampled participants on day 63 after the first vaccine or placebo injection. The sample in question was peripheral blood, obtained in a trial of Ad26.COV2.S vaccine versus placebo. Every receptor here comes from a person aged 18-60 years who received the Ad26.COV2.S COVID-19 vaccine or a placebo.

V gene TRBV27 combines with J gene TRBJ2-2, with D possibly matching TRBD1 (6 bases). This CDR3 is built from 15 residues. V was clipped by 7 bases and J by 1 base, with 13 bases between them. Germline loops: CDR1 MNHEY, CDR2 SMNVEV (reference sequence). The CDR3 is CASTDGQLNTGELFF. The CDR3 bases are TGTGCCAGCACCGACGGACAGCTGAACACCGGGGAGCTGTTTTTT.

This clone was seen a handful of times. V usage is TRBV9 and J usage is TRBJ2-1; D perhaps matches TRBD1 (6 bases). Trimming pared 3 bases from V and 5 bases from J, leaving 18 bases between. CDR1 is SGDLS, CDR2 YYNGEE, per germline. The CDR3 length is 16 residues. As DNA, the CDR3 is TGTGCCAGCAGCGGACAGGACAGTACCCACCACAATGAGCAGTTCTTC. Its protein product is CASSGQDSTHHNEQFF.

The V and J genes are TRBV2 and TRBJ1-1, with TRBD1 matching 8 bases. V lost 7 bases and J lost 10; bases outside the gene matches: 14. The CDR3 extends over 14 amino acids. Germline lookup yields CDR1 SNHLY and CDR2 FYNNEI. CDR3 amino acids: CASTLLTGEEGAFF. In DNA form, the CDR3 reads TGTGCCAGCACCCTACTGACAGGGGAGGAGGGAGCTTTCTTT.

This chain uses TRBV3-1 (or the pseudogene TRBV3-2) with TRBJ2-1; D may be TRBD2 (5 bases). V was pared by 0 bases and J by 7 bases, with 16 bases between. The CDR3 is 16 residues long. The germline gives CDR1 LGHDT, CDR2 YNNKEL (reference sequence). CDR3 region: CASSQERGIGGNEQFF. DNA of the CDR3: TGTGCCAGCAGCCAAGAGCGAGGGATCGGTGGGAATGAGCAGTTCTTC.

This clone has ten or more counts. V usage is TRBV4-1 and J usage is TRBJ2-2; possibly TRBD2 for D (5 bases). The CDR3 length is 18 residues. Trimming stripped 0 bases from V and 3 bases from J, with 17 bases between. Germline CDR1 and CDR2: MGHRA and YSYEKL. CDR3 sequence: CASSQEGGPGRDTGELFF. CDR3 DNA: TGCGCCAGCAGCCAAGAGGGCGGGCCGGGTAGGGACACCGGGGAGCTGTTTTTT.

This clone came up many times. The V gene is TRBV19, the J gene TRBJ2-7; D not resolved. Germline V gives CDR1 LNHDA, CDR2 SQIVND (reference sequence). The CDR3 sequence is 19 residues long. Trimming removed 1 base from V and 7 bases from J, with 29 bases in between. Written as DNA, the CDR3 is TGTGCCAGTAGTATAGCCCCAATCCCCGTATCTGAAACAGCAAGGGAGCAGTACTTC. Amino acid sequence: CASSIAPIPVSETAREQYF.

This chain connects TRBV3-1 (or the pseudogene TRBV3-2) to TRBJ2-2, with TRBD2 identical over 10 bases. In germline, CDR1 is LGHDT, CDR2 YNNKEL (reference sequence). Trimming cost V 7 bases and J 5 bases; bases outside gene matches: 10. The CDR3 totals 16 residues. The CDR3 region has the DNA TGTGCCAGCACCGCGGCCGGACTAGCGGTTACCGGGGAGCTGTTTTTT. Amino acid sequence: CASTAAGLAVTGELFF.

A few counts support this clone. The chain uses TRBV9 and TRBJ1-3, with D hard to call. Germline assignment: CDR1 SGDLS and CDR2 YYNGEE. The length of the CDR3 is 17 residues. The V end lost 0 bases, the J end lost 0 bases, and 13 bases lay between the germline ends. CDR3 amino acids: CASSVEWASFSGNTIYF. DNA of the CDR3: TGTGCCAGCAGCGTAGAATGGGCCTCATTCTCTGGAAACACCATATATTTT. Complete variable domain (other parts from reference TRBV9 and TRBJ1-3): DSGVTQTPKHLITATGQRVTLRCSPRSGDLSVYWYQQSLDQGLQFLIQYYNGEERAKGNILERFSAQQFPDLHSELNLSSLELGDSALYFCASSVEWASFSGNTIYFGEGSWLTVV.

The V and J genes are TRBV6-5 and TRBJ1-2, with D possibly TRBD1 on 5 matching bases. Germline CDR1 is MNHEY and CDR2 is SVGAGI. V was clipped by 6 bases and J by 6 bases, with 14 bases between them. This CDR3 has 13 residues. The CDR3 loop reads CASSPRAPNGYTF. The CDR3 DNA reads as TGTGCCAGCAGCCCCAGGGCCCCAAATGGCTACACCTTC.

In regard to this clone: The same CDR3 can be traced to other DNA sequences in this sample. J is TRBJ1-5 and V is TRBV10-3; no firm D call. The ends were cut back, 3 bases at V and 0 bases at J, with 0 bases in the middle. Germline V lookup: CDR1 ENHRY, CDR2 SYGVKD. The CDR3 runs 12 residues. CDR3 DNA sequence: TGTGCCATCAGTGATAGCAATCAGCCCCAGCATTTT. It yields the protein CAISDSNQPQHF.

V and J are TRBV19 and TRBJ2-2; TRBD2 might be the D (6 bases). Germline V gene lookup returns CDR1 LNHDA and CDR2 SQIVND (reference sequence). The V gene lost 6 bases and the J gene lost 1 base, with 9 bases spanning the gap. This CDR3 contains 14 residues. The CDR3 DNA is TGTGCCAGTAGCCCCGGGAGGAACACCGGGGAGCTGTTTTTT. Translating gives CASSPGRNTGELFF.

The chain recombines TRBV19 with TRBJ2-3; D not certain. V was pared by 5 bases and J by 0 bases, with 12 bases between. Looked up from germline, CDR1 is LNHDA and CDR2 is SQIVND (reference sequence). The CDR3 has 15 residues. The CDR3 sequence: CASSLELRSTDTQYF. The DNA of the CDR3 is TGTGCCAGTAGTTTGGAACTCCGAAGCACAGATACGCAGTATTTT.

V is TRBV2 and J is TRBJ1-3, with 8 nucleotides matching TRBD1. Germline CDR1 reads SNHLY; CDR2 reads FYNNEI. The CDR3 runs 16 residues. V shed 6 bases, J shed 4 bases, and the junction held 11 bases outside the gene matches. This CDR3 reads CASSGQGTIEGNTIYF. The DNA for the CDR3 is TGTGCCAGCAGCGGACAGGGCACCATAGAAGGAAACACCATATATTTT. The whole variable domain, filled in from reference TRBV2 and TRBJ1-3, reads EPEVTQTPSHQVTQMGQEVILRCVPISNHLYFYWYRQILGQKVEFLVSFYNNEISEKSEIFDDQFSVERPDGSNFTLKIRSTKLEDSAMYFCASSGQGTIEGNTIYFGEGSWLTVV.

The gene calls are TRBV5-1 and TRBJ2-1; D is perhaps TRBD1 or TRBD2 (6 bases each). Germline V gives CDR1 SGHRS, CDR2 YFSETQ. The germline V and J ends were trimmed by 0 bases and 13 bases, with 20 bases remaining between them. The CDR3 spans 15 residues. CDR3 region: CASSLEGGADLHQFF. The CDR3 DNA reads as TGCGCCAGCAGCTTGGAGGGGGGAGCCGATCTCCACCAGTTCTTC.

CDR3 region: CAISEGSGVQETQYF. The CDR3 DNA follows: TGTGCCATCAGTGAGGGTAGCGGAGTCCAAGAGACCCAGTACTTC. V and J are TRBV10-3 and TRBJ2-5, with D possibly TRBD2 on 6 matching bases. V dropped 2 bases and J dropped 1 base, with 11 bases sitting between them. CDR3 length: 15 residues. Germline CDR1 and CDR2: ENHRY and SYGVKD.

This clone was recorded once. The chain recombines TRBV28 with TRBJ1-2; D may be TRBD1 (6 bases). Germline V gene sequence: CDR1 MDHEN, CDR2 SYDVKM. The CDR3 totals 13 residues. V lost 2 bases to trimming and J lost 5 bases, with 9 bases between them. CDR3 sequence: CASSLQQGYGYTF. The CDR3 DNA follows: TGTGCCAGCAGTTTACAACAGGGATATGGCTACACCTTC.

The chain carries TRBV5-4 and TRBJ2-7; D might be TRBD1 or TRBD2, each matching 6 bases. This CDR3 contains 17 residues. The V end lost 0 bases, the J end lost 1 base, and 17 bases lay between the germline ends. CDR1 and CDR2 from the germline V gene are SGHNT and YYREEE (reference sequence). CDR3 in amino acids: CASSLGRGGRRSYEQYF. CDR3 DNA: TGTGCCAGCAGCTTGGGCAGGGGAGGACGGCGGTCCTACGAGCAGTACTTC.

The chain uses TRBV5-6 and TRBJ2-1; unclear D gene. Germline V gives CDR1 SGHDT, CDR2 YYEEEE. This CDR3 comprises 15 residues. Trimming took 4 bases from V and 0 from J, leaving 11 bases between them. Here the CDR3 reads CASSPFTSSYNEQFF. CDR3 coding DNA: TGTGCCAGCAGCCCTTTTACAAGCTCCTACAATGAGCAGTTCTTC. The complete variable domain, with remaining parts taken from reference TRBV5-6 and TRBJ2-1, reads DAGVTQSPTHLIKTRGQQVTLRCSPKSGHDTVSWYQQALGQGPQFIFQYYEEEERQRGNFPDRFSGHQFPNYSSELNVNALLLGDSALYLCASSPFTSSYNEQFFGPGTRLTVL.

This chain joins TRBV30 and TRBJ1-1; D ambiguous. The CDR3 has 12 residues. The ends were cut back, 0 bases at V and 7 bases at J, with 9 bases in the middle. Per the germline V gene, CDR1 is GTSNPN and CDR2 is SVGIG (reference sequence). The CDR3 nucleotides read TGTGCCTGGAGTGTACTCGATTATGAAGCTTTCTTT. Amino acids: CAWSVLDYEAFF.

The chain uses TRBV9 and TRBJ2-7; possibly TRBD1 for D (5 bases). From germline, CDR1 is SGDLS and CDR2 YYNGEE. The CDR3 has 16 amino acids. The V end lost 0 bases, the J end lost 1 base, and 14 bases lay between the germline ends. The CDR3 sequence is CASSVAESGYSYEQYF. The CDR3 bases are TGTGCCAGCAGCGTAGCTGAGTCAGGGTATTCCTACGAGCAGTACTTC.

This clone was seen a few times. V is TRBV19 and J is TRBJ1-5; D ambiguous. Germline CDR1 LNHDA, CDR2 SQIVND (reference sequence). The CDR3 is 14 amino acids. The V end was cut by 1 base, the J end by 7 bases, with 11 bases between. The CDR3 DNA follows: TGTGCCAGTAGTATAGGCCAAAGGCGGCAGCCCCAGCATTTT. This encodes CASSIGQRRQPQHF. Complete variable domain (other parts from reference TRBV19 and TRBJ1-5): DGGITQSPKYLFRKEGQNVTLSCEQNLNHDAMYWYRQDPGQGLRLIYYSQIVNDFQKGDIAEGYSVSREKKESFPLTVTSAQKNPTAFYLCASSIGQRRQPQHFGDGTRLSIL.

V is TRBV20-1 and J is TRBJ1-6, with D possibly being TRBD1 (6 bases). The germline V gene has CDR1 DFQATT and CDR2 SNEGSKA (reference sequence). Trimming stripped 3 bases from V and 0 bases from J, with 21 bases between. CDR3 length: 19 amino acids. The CDR3 DNA reads as TGCAGTGCTAGTAGCGGGGCAGGGGCACAGAGCTCCTATAATTCACCCCTCCACTTT. Translation gives CSASSGAGAQSSYNSPLHF.

The chain uses TRBV12-5 and TRBJ1-4; D is possibly TRBD1 (6 bases). Trimming took 1 base from V and 8 from J, leaving 8 bases between them. The CDR3 is 13 residues long. Germline lookup yields CDR1 LGHNT and CDR2 FRNRAP. Here the CDR3 DNA reads TGTGCTAGTGGTTTGGGGGACAACGAAAAACTGTTTTTT. Its protein is CASGLGDNEKLFF. Full variable domain (remainder filled in from reference TRBV12-5 and TRBJ1-4): DARVTQTPRHKVTEMGQEVTMRCQPILGHNTVFWYRQTMMQGLELLAYFRNRAPLDDSGMPKDRFSAEMPDATLATLKIQPSEPRDSAVYFCASGLGDNEKLFFGSGTQLSVL.

The genes are TRBV2 and TRBJ1-4; the D is unclear. The CDR3 is 13 residues long. Germline V gene sequence: CDR1 SNHLY, CDR2 FYNNEI. Trimming stripped 8 bases from V and 7 bases from J, with 14 bases between. The chain's CDR3 is CASAGARGEKLFF. In DNA form, the CDR3 reads TGTGCCAGCGCGGGCGCTCGGGGTGAAAAACTGTTTTTT.

V usage is TRBV6-2 or TRBV6-3 and J usage is TRBJ1-6; the D is unclear. The CDR3 spans 15 residues. Germline CDR1 reads MNHEY; CDR2 reads SVGEGT. V was clipped by 5 bases and J by 6 bases, with 14 bases between them. The CDR3 DNA sequence: TGTGCCAGCAGTCACGACCCGAGGGCTAATTCACCCCTCCACTTT. Its protein is CASSHDPRANSPLHF.

This chain links TRBV5-1 with TRBJ2-1, with 7 bases matching TRBD1. CDR1 is SGHRS, CDR2 YFSETQ, per germline. This CDR3 has 14 residues. J gave up 7 bases and V 3 bases, and 7 bases lay outside the gene matches. The DNA of the CDR3 is TGCGCCAGCAGCTACATGACAGGGTTGAATGAGCAGTTCTTC. This encodes CASSYMTGLNEQFF.

The rearrangement uses TRBV24-1 and TRBJ2-1, with 9 positions matching TRBD2. With V trimmed by 1 base and J by 6 bases, 6 bases remained unmatched. CDR3 length equals 16 residues. The germline V gene has CDR1 KGHDR and CDR2 SFDVKD. CDR3 nucleotides: TGTGCCACCAGTGATTTAGGCGGGGGGGCTTTCAATGAGCAGTTCTTC. Translated: CATSDLGGGAFNEQFF.

V gene TRBV4-2 combines with J gene TRBJ1-4; D ambiguous. Germline V gene sequence: CDR1 LGHNA, CDR2 YNFKEQ. The CDR3 consists of 16 residues. V lost 0 bases, J lost 4 bases, and 12 bases lay in between. CDR3 amino acids: CASSQEPGHYNEKLFF. The CDR3 region has the DNA TGTGCCAGCAGCCAAGAGCCAGGCCACTATAATGAAAAACTGTTTTTT.

The V gene is TRBV30, the J gene TRBJ1-1, with 11 bases that match TRBD1. There are 13 residues in the CDR3. The junction had 1 base not matched to a gene; V was cut back by 4 bases and J by 3 bases. Germline CDR1 GTSNPN, CDR2 SVGIG (reference sequence). As DNA, the CDR3 is TGTGCCTGGACGGGACAGGGGGACACTGAAGCTTTCTTT. The encoded protein is CAWTGQGDTEAFF.

CDR3 sequence reads: CASSARQGRTSYEQYF. The CDR3 DNA sequence: TGTGCCAGCAGCGCACGACAGGGGAGGACTTCCTACGAGCAGTACTTC. The V and J genes are TRBV7-2 and TRBJ2-7, with 8 bases aligning to TRBD1. Germline CDR1 reads SGHTA; CDR2 reads FQGNSA. This CDR3 has 16 amino acids. V lost 5 bases to trimming and J lost 1 base; unmatched junction nucleotides: 10.

The chain employs TRBV9 and TRBJ2-7; D unresolved. CDR3 length equals 13 residues. CDR1 and CDR2 (germline): SGDLS, YYNGEE. V lost 0 bases and J lost 3, with 7 bases in between. CDR3 DNA: TGTGCCAGCAGCGTAGGCCCGAACTACGAGCAGTACTTC. It codes for CASSVGPNYEQYF.

This clone was detected only a few times. The chain couples TRBV27 to TRBJ1-2, with 7 nucleotides matching TRBD1. Germline-derived CDR1 and CDR2 are MNHEY and SMNVEV (reference sequence). The CDR3 has 14 residues. The ends lost 6 bases at V and 8 bases at J; junction bases unmatched: 12. CDR3 amino acids: CASRATGSLKGYTF. The DNA of the CDR3 is TGTGCCAGCAGAGCGACAGGGTCGCTCAAGGGCTACACCTTC.